These 18 T cell receptor beta chains originate from one sample sequenced in a study of shared clonotypes between healthy human individuals. The assay was immunoSEQ multiplex PCR, and TCRdb's table has in-frame clones only and misses some. The sample contains millions of clones, approximately 94% of which appear only once. Terminally differentiated effector memory CD45RA+ cells were excluded by CCR7 positive selection of CD45RO-negative cells. The sequenced sample consisted of naive CD8+ T cells sorted from blood. The receptors stem from a man aged 18 to 29 in good health.

The chain uses TRBV28 and TRBJ2-1, with D perhaps TRBD2 (6 bases). CDR3 length equals 14 residues. Deletions cut 11 bases from V and 3 bases from J, with 17 bases between. Germline V gene lookup returns CDR1 MDHEN and CDR2 SYDVKM. CDR3 nucleotides: TGTGCCGGTGCGACAGCGGAGGGCTACAATGAGCAGTTCTTC. It translates to CAGATAEGYNEQFF.

V is TRBV4-1 and J is TRBJ2-7; no definite D call. The CDR3 runs to 14 residues. V shed 1 base and J shed 2 bases, with 9 bases lying between them. CDR1 is MGHRA and CDR2 is YSYEKL in the germline V gene. The CDR3 loop reads CASSQVIATYEQYF. Here the CDR3 DNA reads TGCGCCAGCAGCCAAGTGATAGCCACCTACGAGCAGTACTTC.

This rearrangement joins TRBV5-6 to TRBJ2-1; 7 bases align to TRBD2. The J segment lost 3 bases and the V segment lost 3 bases, leaving 3 bases of the junction unmatched. CDR1 is SGHDT and CDR2 is YYEEEE in the germline V gene. The CDR3 totals 14 residues. The CDR3 nucleotides are TGTGCCAGCAGCTACCGGGACTACTACAATGAGCAGTTCTTC. Its protein product is CASSYRDYYNEQFF.

This clone has just one count. The J gene is TRBJ2-2, the V gene TRBV4-3; the D is unclear. V lost 0 bases and J lost 7, with 18 bases in between. The germline gives CDR1 LGHNA, CDR2 YSLEER. CDR3 length: 17 amino acids. CDR3 sequence (DNA): TGCGCCAGCAGCCAAGAAGGCGAGGCCACCCTAGACGGGGAGCTGTTTTTT. It is translated as CASSQEGEATLDGELFF.

The chain employs TRBV28 and TRBJ2-7; D possibly corresponds to TRBD2 (6 bases). V lost 7 bases, J lost 3 bases, and 19 bases lay in between. Germline V CDR1 and CDR2: MDHEN, SYDVKM. There are 15 residues in the CDR3. The CDR3 DNA is TGTGCCAGCAAGCCTCCCCGGACTACCCACTACGAGCAGTACTTC. Translation gives CASKPPRTTHYEQYF.

This chain uses TRBV25-1 with TRBJ2-7; unclear D gene. There are 13 residues in the CDR3. From germline, CDR1 is MGHDK and CDR2 SYGVNS. V gave up 6 bases and J gave up 1 base, with 10 bases separating them. DNA for the CDR3: TGTGCCAGCAGCAAGGAGAATTCCTACGAGCAGTACTTC. Amino acids: CASSKENSYEQYF.

V gene TRBV4-1 combines with J gene TRBJ1-1, with D possibly TRBD1 on 5 matching bases. Germline values: CDR1 MGHRA, CDR2 YSYEKL. This CDR3 has 14 amino acids. V lost 4 bases, J lost 3 bases, and 12 bases lay in between. Written as DNA, the CDR3 is TGCGCCAGCAGCCCGGGGGTAGGGGACACTGAAGCTTTCTTT. Translation gives CASSPGVGDTEAFF.

The V call is TRBV6-6, the J call TRBJ1-2; possibly TRBD1 for D (6 bases). The CDR3 covers 15 residues. Germline V lookup: CDR1 MNHNY, CDR2 SVGAGI (reference sequence). The germline V and J ends were trimmed by 0 bases and 4 bases, with 12 bases remaining between them. CDR3: CASSYSGAEVYGYTF. Written as DNA, the CDR3 is TGTGCCAGCAGTTACTCGGGGGCGGAAGTCTATGGCTACACCTTC.

The chain uses TRBV29-1 and TRBJ2-3; D is perhaps TRBD2 (6 bases). Germline V gene data show CDR1 as SQVTM and CDR2 as ANQGSEA. The CDR3 is made up of 15 amino acids. The V gene lost 4 bases and the J gene lost 0 bases, with 14 bases spanning the gap. The CDR3 spells CSVGRAGTSTDTQYF. The CDR3 DNA follows: TGCAGCGTTGGAAGGGCGGGGACTAGCACAGATACGCAGTATTTT.

The chain combines TRBV18 with TRBJ2-5, with 8 nucleotides matching TRBD1. The germline V gene has CDR1 KGHSH and CDR2 LQKENI. The trim removed 3 bases at V and 7 bases at J, leaving 19 bases unmatched. The CDR3 contains 18 residues. CDR3 coding DNA: TGTGCCAGCTCACCTGGACAGGGCCGAAAGCATCAGGGGGGGACCCAGTACTTC. As protein: CASSPGQGRKHQGGTQYF.

The chain joins TRBV6-1 to TRBJ2-7; D uncertain. Between the trimmed V and J ends, which lost 4 bases and 2 bases, there was a span of 12 bases. The CDR3 is 14 amino acids. Germline-derived CDR1 and CDR2 are MNHNS and SASEGT. The CDR3 region is CASSGGNRPYEQYF. The CDR3 nucleotides read TGTGCCAGCAGTGGGGGAAATCGTCCCTACGAGCAGTACTTC.

This chain uses TRBV18 with TRBJ2-3; 10 bases align to TRBD2. Looked up from germline, CDR1 is KGHSH and CDR2 is LQKENI. Unmatched junction bases numbered 7, after V lost 2 bases and J lost 2 bases. The CDR3 loop spans 17 amino acids. CDR3 sequence (DNA): TGTGCCAGCTCACCATCGTCGCTAGCGGGGGCCACAGATACGCAGTATTTT. It is translated as CASSPSSLAGATDTQYF.

The rearrangement links TRBV11-2 to TRBJ2-1, with 12 bases that match TRBD2. Germline V gives CDR1 SGHAT, CDR2 FQNNGV. The V segment lost 4 bases and the J segment 5 bases; nucleotides outside the gene matches: 3. The length of the CDR3 is 15 residues. The CDR3 sequence: CASSSTSGSHNEQFF. The CDR3 nucleotides read TGTGCCAGCAGCTCGACTAGCGGGAGCCACAATGAGCAGTTCTTC.

As to this clone: Distinct nucleotide sequences in the sample also encode this CDR3. V gene TRBV10-3 combines with J gene TRBJ1-1; 7 nucleotides line up with TRBD1. CDR1 is ENHRY, CDR2 SYGVKD, per germline. The CDR3 consists of 14 residues. Trimming took 4 bases from V and 0 from J; bases not matched to a gene: 2. The CDR3, as DNA: TGTGCCATCAGTGGGGGACAGCTGAACACTGAAGCTTTCTTT. Protein product: CAISGGQLNTEAFF.

This clone has just one count. CDR3 loop: CASSVGQGWREETQYF. The CDR3 nucleotides are TGTGCCAGCAGCGTAGGACAGGGGTGGCGGGAAGAGACCCAGTACTTC. This rearrangement joins TRBV9 to TRBJ2-5; TRBD1 matches 8 bases. Germline CDR1 reads SGDLS; CDR2 reads YYNGEE. The CDR3 has 16 amino acids. Trimming cost V 0 bases and J 3 bases; bases outside gene matches: 7.

Of note for this clone: The same CDR3 arises from other DNA sequences in this sample as well. CDR3 residues: CASSVDGGTDTQYF. The CDR3 DNA sequence: TGTGCCAGCAGCGTAGACGGAGGCACAGATACGCAGTATTTT. The J gene is TRBJ2-3, the V gene TRBV9; D is uncertain. V was trimmed by 0 bases and J by 1 base, leaving 6 bases between them. This CDR3 has 14 residues. The V gene's germline CDR1 is SGDLS and CDR2 YYNGEE.

The rearrangement links TRBV5-8 to TRBJ2-3, with TRBD2 identical over 10 bases. The germline CDR1 and CDR2 sequences are SGHTS and YDEGEE. Germline trimming cut 0 bases from V and 2 bases from J; bases unmatched to any gene: 6. The CDR3 is made up of 17 amino acids. CDR3 DNA: TGTGCCAGCAGCTTGGGAGAAGCGGGGGGGAACACAGATACGCAGTATTTT. Encoded protein: CASSLGEAGGNTDTQYF.

V is TRBV7-9 and J is TRBJ2-7, with D hard to call. This CDR3 comprises 15 residues. V lost 3 bases, J lost 1 base, and 13 bases lay in between. Germline lookup yields CDR1 SEHNR and CDR2 FQNEAQ (reference sequence). CDR3 loop: CASSFDRKPSYEQYF. CDR3 nucleotide sequence: TGTGCCAGCAGCTTTGACCGAAAACCGTCCTACGAGCAGTACTTC.